This TCR beta chain came from a study of OX40 agonist ivuxolimab in advanced cancers. About the research overall: The eligibility criteria allowed prior anti-PD-1, anti-PD-L1 or anti-CTLA-4 therapy, and about 40% had some.

The CDR3 has 14 residues. The germline gives CDR1 MNHEY, CDR2 SVGAGI. Trimming took off 0 bases at V and 5 bases at J, with 8 bases between the two ends. Clones were sequenced by immunoSEQ multiplex PCR, and TCRdb holds only the in-frame ones, with some missing. Of 60,000 to 80,000 clones detected, about 81% appear once; the ten largest clones hold approximately 5%. Study outcomes and limitations: Some patients who did not respond also had low normalized T-cell clonal expansion.

As for this clone: The antigen remains unidentified.

The V call is TRBV6-5, the J call TRBJ1-3, with D unclear. The material was CD4+ or CD8+ T cells sorted from blood, obtained in a trial of the OX40 agonist ivuxolimab. The receptor was isolated from an adult with an advanced solid tumor such as melanoma, head and neck, liver or kidney cancer. The DNA of the CDR3 is TGTGCCAGCAGTTACTCTGGACTTAGAAACACCATATATTTT. Its translation is CASSYSGLRNTIYF.